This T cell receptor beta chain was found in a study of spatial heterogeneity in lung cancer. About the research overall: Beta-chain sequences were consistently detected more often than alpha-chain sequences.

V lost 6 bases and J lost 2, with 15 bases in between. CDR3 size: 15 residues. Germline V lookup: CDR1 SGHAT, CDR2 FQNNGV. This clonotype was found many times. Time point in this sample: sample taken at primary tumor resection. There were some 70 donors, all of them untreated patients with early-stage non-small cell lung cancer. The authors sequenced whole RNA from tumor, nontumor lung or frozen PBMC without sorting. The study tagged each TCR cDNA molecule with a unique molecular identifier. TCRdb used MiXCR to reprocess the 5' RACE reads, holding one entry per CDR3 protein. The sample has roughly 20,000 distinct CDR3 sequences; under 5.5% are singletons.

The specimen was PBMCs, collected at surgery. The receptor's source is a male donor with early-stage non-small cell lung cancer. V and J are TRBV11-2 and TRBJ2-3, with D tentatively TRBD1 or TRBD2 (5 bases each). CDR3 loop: CASRQTVGATDTQYF. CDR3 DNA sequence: TGTGCCAGCAGACAGACAGTCGGGGCCACAGATACGCAGTATTTT. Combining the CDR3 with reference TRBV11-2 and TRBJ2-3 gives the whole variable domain EAGVAQSPRYKIIEKRQSVAFWCNPISGHATLYWYQQILGQGPKLLIQFQNNGVVDDSQLPKDRFSAERLKGVDSTLKIQPAKLEDSAVYLCASRQTVGATDTQYFGPGTRLTVL.